This TCR beta chain was identified during a study of T-cell reconstitution after alpha-beta-depleted transplantation in children. Study-wide findings and caveats: Expanded graft clones numbering several hundred reportedly gave rise to alpha-beta T cells about two months after transplant. Newly generated T cells supplied most T-cell counts and diversity one year post-transplant. Surviving recipient T cells and thymic progenitors underlay high day-60 TCRbeta diversity in some patients.

In the case of this clonotype: The target antigen is unknown.

V dropped 4 bases and J dropped 5; count of bases not matched to a gene: 3. CDR3 length equals 14 residues. Germline CDR1 is SGHKS and CDR2 is YYEKEE (reference sequence). Preparation of the TCRbeta library was carried out with unique molecular identifiers. From the PCR reads, TCRdb called clonotypes with MiXCR, one entry per CDR3 protein. This table holds about 900,000 distinct CDR3 sequences, 25% to 35% found once. This clonotype was sampled from a boy in the first two years of life who had a stem cell transplant for SCID, so the T cells may come from the graft donor. The chain has TRBV5-5 and TRBJ2-4; TRBD1 matches at 10 bases. Here the sequenced sample was PBMCs, mostly from graft donor cells, taken 360 days after TCRalphabeta/CD19-depleted stem cell transplant. CDR3 nucleotides: TGTGCCAGCAGCCATGGACAGGGGGAAAACATTCAGTACTTC. Amino acids: CASSHGQGENIQYF.